This T cell receptor (beta chain) was retrieved from a study of shared clonotypes between healthy human individuals. The data were produced by immunoSEQ multiplex PCR, yet TCRdb's version contains in-frame clones alone and is incomplete. Here the sample spans around 2.5 million clones, more than 85% being singletons. The CDR3 totals 15 residues. Trimming took off 3 bases at V and 4 bases at J, with 12 bases between the two ends. Germline-derived CDR1 and CDR2 are LNHDA and SQIVND (reference sequence). The sequence came from a man aged 18 to 29 in good health. Some clones in this sample may be carry-over from other donors' samples. The chain combines TRBV19 with TRBJ2-2; D unresolved. The sequencing sample was made of naive CD4+ T cells from PBMCs. The subset denotes: CD45RA+ positively selected. CDR3 residues: CASSIGPWGTGELFF. The CDR3 region has the DNA TGTGCCAGTAGTATTGGGCCCTGGGGCACCGGGGAGCTGTTTTTT.